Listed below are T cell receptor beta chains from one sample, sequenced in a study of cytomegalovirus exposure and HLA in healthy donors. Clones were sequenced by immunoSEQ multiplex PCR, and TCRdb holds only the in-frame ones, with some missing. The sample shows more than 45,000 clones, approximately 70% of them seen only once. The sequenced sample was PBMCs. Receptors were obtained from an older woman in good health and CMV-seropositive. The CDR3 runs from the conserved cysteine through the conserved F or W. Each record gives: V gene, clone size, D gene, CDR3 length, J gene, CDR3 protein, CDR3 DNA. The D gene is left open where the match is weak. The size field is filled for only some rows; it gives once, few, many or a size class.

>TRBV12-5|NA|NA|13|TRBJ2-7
CASGLVSGSMQYF
TGTGCTAGTGGTTTGGTCAGCGGATCCATGCAGTACTTC
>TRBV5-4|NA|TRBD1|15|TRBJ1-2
CASSTRQGNNYGYTF
TGTGCCAGCAGCACGCGACAGGGGAATAACTATGGCTACACCTTC
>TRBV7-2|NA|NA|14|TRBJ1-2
CASSLYERGYGYTF
TGTGCCAGCAGCCTGTACGAAAGGGGCTATGGCTACACCTTC
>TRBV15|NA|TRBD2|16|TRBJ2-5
CATSREAAGRVETQYF
TGTGCCACCAGCAGGGAGGCGGCAGGGAGGGTAGAGACCCAGTACTTC
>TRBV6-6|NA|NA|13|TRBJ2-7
CASSPETAYEQYF
TGTGCCAGCAGCCCCGAGACAGCCTACGAGCAGTACTTC
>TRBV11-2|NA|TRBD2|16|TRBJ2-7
CASSLLGGGSSYEQYF
TGTGCCAGCAGCTTATTGGGCGGGGGGAGCTCCTACGAGCAGTACTTC
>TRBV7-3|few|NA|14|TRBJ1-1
CASSQGVQGTEAFF
TGTGCCAGCAGCCAAGGGGTGCAGGGTACTGAAGCTTTCTTT
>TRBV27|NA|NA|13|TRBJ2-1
CASSLVSGDEQFF
TGTGCCAGCAGTTTAGTCTCAGGGGATGAGCAGTTCTTC
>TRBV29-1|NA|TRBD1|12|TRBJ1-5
CSVGQGGQPQHF
TGCAGCGTCGGACAGGGTGGACAGCCCCAGCATTTT
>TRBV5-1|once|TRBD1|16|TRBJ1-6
CASSLAPGQLNSPLHF
TGCGCCAGCAGCTTGGCCCCGGGACAGCTGAATTCACCCCTCCACTTT
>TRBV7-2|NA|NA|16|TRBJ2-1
CASSLARGRGSYEQFF
TGTGCCAGCAGCTTAGCGCGGGGGCGGGGGAGCTATGAGCAGTTCTTC
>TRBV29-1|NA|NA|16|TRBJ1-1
CSAGGTSSGLNTEAFF
TGCAGCGCGGGGGGAACATCATCGGGGTTGAACACTGAAGCTTTCTTT
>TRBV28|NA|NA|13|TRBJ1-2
CASSLLTDYGYTF
TGTGCCAGCAGTTTATTAACAGATTATGGCTACACCTTC
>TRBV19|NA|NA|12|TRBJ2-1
CASSTQGNEQFF
TGTGCCAGTAGCACACAGGGCAATGAGCAGTTCTTC
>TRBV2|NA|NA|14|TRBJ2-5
CASSRWGVQETQYF
TGTGCCAGCAGTCGGTGGGGGGTTCAGGAGACCCAGTACTTC
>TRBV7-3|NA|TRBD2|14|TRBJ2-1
CASSLGGGATEQFF
TGTGCCAGCAGCTTGGGCGGGGGGGCGACTGAGCAGTTCTTC
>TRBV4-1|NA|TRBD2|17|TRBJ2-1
CASSHYAGTSVYNEQFF
TGCGCCAGCAGCCACTACGCCGGGACTAGCGTCTACAATGAGCAGTTCTTC
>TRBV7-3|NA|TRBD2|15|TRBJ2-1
CASSLGLAGYNEQFF
TGTGCCAGCAGCTTAGGTCTAGCGGGGTACAATGAGCAGTTCTTC
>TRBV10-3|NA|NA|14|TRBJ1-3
CAISGGQVGNTIYF
TGTGCCATCAGTGGAGGACAAGTCGGAAACACCATATATTTT
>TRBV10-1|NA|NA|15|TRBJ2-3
CATAAARLSTDTQYF
TGCGCCACCGCCGCAGCCCGACTTAGCACAGATACGCAGTATTTT
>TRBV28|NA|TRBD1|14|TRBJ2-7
CASTPGQGVYEQYF
TGTGCCAGCACCCCGGGACAGGGGGTCTACGAGCAGTACTTC
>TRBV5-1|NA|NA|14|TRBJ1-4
CASSSTGLVEKLFF
TGCGCCAGCAGCTCTACAGGGTTAGTTGAAAAACTGTTTTTT